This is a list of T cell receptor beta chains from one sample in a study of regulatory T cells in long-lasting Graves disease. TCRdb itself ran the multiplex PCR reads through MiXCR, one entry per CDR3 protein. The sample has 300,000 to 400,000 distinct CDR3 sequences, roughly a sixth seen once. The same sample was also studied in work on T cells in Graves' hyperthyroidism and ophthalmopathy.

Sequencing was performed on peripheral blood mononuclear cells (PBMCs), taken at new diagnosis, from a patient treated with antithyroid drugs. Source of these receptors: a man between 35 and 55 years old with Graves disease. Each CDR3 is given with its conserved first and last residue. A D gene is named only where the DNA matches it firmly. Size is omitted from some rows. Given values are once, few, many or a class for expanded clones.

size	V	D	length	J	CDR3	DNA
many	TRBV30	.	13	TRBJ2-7	CAWSVPWGYEQYF	TGTGCCTGGAGTGTACCCTGGGGCTACGAGCAGTACTTC
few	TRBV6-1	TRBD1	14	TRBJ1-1	CASTLRGLYTEAFF	TGTGCCAGTACCCTCAGGGGGCTGTACACTGAAGCTTTCTTT
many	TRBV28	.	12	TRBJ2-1	CASRETVNEQFF	TGTGCCAGCAGGGAGACAGTCAATGAGCAGTTCTTC
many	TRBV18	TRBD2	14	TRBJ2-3	CASSPGDYADTQYF	TGTGCCAGCTCACCAGGGGACTACGCAGATACGCAGTATTTT
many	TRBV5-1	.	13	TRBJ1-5	CASSLFAGQPQHF	TGCGCCAGCAGCTTGTTCGCGGGTCAGCCCCAGCATTTT
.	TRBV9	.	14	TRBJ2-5	CASSPERPQETQYF	TGTGCCAGCAGCCCCGAGCGCCCGCAAGAGACCCAGTACTTC
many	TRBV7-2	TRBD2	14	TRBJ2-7	CASSLGAGVYEQYF	TGTGCCAGCAGCCTGGGAGCGGGGGTCTACGAGCAGTACTTC
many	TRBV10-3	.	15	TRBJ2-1	CAISVPGRTNNEQFF	TGTGCCATCAGCGTGCCGGGCAGGACGAACAATGAGCAGTTCTTC
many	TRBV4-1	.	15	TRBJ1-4	CASSPPLRANEKLFF	TGCGCCAGCAGCCCCCCCCTACGGGCTAATGAAAAACTGTTTTTT
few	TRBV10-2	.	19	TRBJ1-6	CASIGSVGAPGSYNSPLHF	TGCGCCAGCATTGGGTCAGTGGGGGCCCCGGGCTCCTATAATTCACCCCTCCACTTT
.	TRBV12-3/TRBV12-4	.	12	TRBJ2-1	CASSLSRGEQFF	TGTGCCAGCAGTTTATCCAGAGGAGAGCAGTTCTTC
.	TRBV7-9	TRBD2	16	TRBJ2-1	CASSLRGSGVVHEQFF	TGTGCCAGCAGCTTACGTGGTAGCGGGGTTGTCCATGAGCAGTTCTTC
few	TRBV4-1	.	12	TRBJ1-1	CASSQMGYEAFF	TGCGCCAGCAGCCAAATGGGTTATGAAGCTTTCTTT